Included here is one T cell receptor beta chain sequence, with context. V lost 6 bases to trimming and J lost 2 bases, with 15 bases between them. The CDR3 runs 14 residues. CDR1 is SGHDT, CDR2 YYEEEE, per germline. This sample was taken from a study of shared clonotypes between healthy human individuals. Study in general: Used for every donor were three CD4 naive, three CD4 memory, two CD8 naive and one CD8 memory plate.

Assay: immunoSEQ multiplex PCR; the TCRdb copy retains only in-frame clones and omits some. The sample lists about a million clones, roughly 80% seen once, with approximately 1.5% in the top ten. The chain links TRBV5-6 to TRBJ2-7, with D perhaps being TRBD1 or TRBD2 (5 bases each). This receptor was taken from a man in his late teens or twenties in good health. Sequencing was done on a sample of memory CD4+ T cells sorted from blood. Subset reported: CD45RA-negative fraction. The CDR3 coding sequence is TGTGCCAGCACTCCGGGACCGCATCCCTACGAGCAGTACTTC. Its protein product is CASTPGPHPYEQYF.